This is a list of T cell receptor beta chains from one sample in a study of cytomegalovirus exposure and HLA in healthy donors. The repertoire was sequenced with immunoSEQ multiplex PCR; TCRdb's copy has only in-frame clones and lacks some. The sample includes 90,000 or so clones, over 75% of them seen just once. The source material was PBMCs. The receptors come from a boy under 18 in good health and CMV-seronegative. Both conserved end residues are part of each CDR3. The D gene is left open where the match is weak. Only some rows state a clone size, as once, few, many or a class for expanded clones.

-	TRBJ1-1	TRBV13	-	TGTGCCAGCAGTTTTAACAGGGTCGACACTGAAGCTTTCTTT	CASSFNRVDTEAFF
-	TRBJ2-2	TRBV7-2	-	TGTGCCAGCCCGGGAGAGACGAACACCGGGGAGCTGTTTTTT	CASPGETNTGELFF
few	TRBJ1-5	TRBV27	-	TGTGCCACCACCCCAGGGCGAAATCAGCCCCAGCATTTT	CATTPGRNQPQHF
-	TRBJ1-2	TRBV5-4	-	TGTGCCAGCAGCTTCACAGCCTTTTATGGCTACACCTTC	CASSFTAFYGYTF
-	TRBJ1-2	TRBV28	TRBD1	TGTGCCAGCAGTCGGACAGGGGCCACCTATGGCTACACCTTC	CASSRTGATYGYTF
once	TRBJ2-7	TRBV4-1	-	TGCGCCAGCAGCCATGGCGGTCCCTACGAGCAGTACTTC	CASSHGGPYEQYF
-	TRBJ1-1	TRBV30	-	TGTGCCTGTAGACAGATTAACACTGAAGCTTTCTTT	CACRQINTEAFF
once	TRBJ2-7	TRBV29-1	-	TGCAGCGTTGGCGGTATCTCCTACGAGCAGTACTTC	CSVGGISYEQYF
once	TRBJ2-2	TRBV30	-	TGTGCCTGGAGTGTAGGGAGTGGGGAGCTGTTTTTT	CAWSVGSGELFF
-	TRBJ2-7	TRBV16	TRBD1	TGTGCCAGCAGCCCGGGCAGGGGGTTATCCTACGAGCAGTACTTC	CASSPGRGLSYEQYF
-	TRBJ2-1	TRBV27	-	TGTGCCAGCAGTTCCAATTACAATGAGCAGTTCTTC	CASSSNYNEQFF
-	TRBJ1-2	TRBV30	-	TGTGCCTCTTACCGGCTCTCGGGACACCCCAATGGCTACACCTTC	CASYRLSGHPNGYTF
-	TRBJ2-3	TRBV4-2	TRBD2	TGTGCCAGCAGCCCTCGGGGACTAGCGGGAGCGAATACGCAGTATTTT	CASSPRGLAGANTQYF
-	TRBJ2-7	TRBV4-3	TRBD1	TGCGCCAGCAGCCTTCGCGGACAGGGATACGAGCAGTACTTC	CASSLRGQGYEQYF
-	TRBJ2-1	TRBV2	TRBD2	TGTGCCAACCGAGCGGGGGGGAGGGGTGAGCAGTTCTTC	CANRAGGRGEQFF
-	TRBJ1-5	TRBV27	TRBD1	TGTGCCAGCAGCTCCACAGGGGGCGGCTATCAGCCCCAGCATTTT	CASSSTGGGYQPQHF
-	TRBJ2-3	TRBV28	-	TGTGCCAGCAGTCAGCCCGGAGGGACAGATACGCAGTATTTT	CASSQPGGTDTQYF